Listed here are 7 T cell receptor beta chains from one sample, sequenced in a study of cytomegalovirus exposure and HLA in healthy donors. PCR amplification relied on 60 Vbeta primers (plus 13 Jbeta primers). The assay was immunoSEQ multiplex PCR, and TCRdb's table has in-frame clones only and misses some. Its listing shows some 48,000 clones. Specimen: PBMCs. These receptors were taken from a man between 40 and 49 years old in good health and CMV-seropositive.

The CDR3 DNA sequence: TGTGCCAGCAGCGTAAAGTTTATGGGGGCCGGGGACGGGGAGCTGTTTTTT. Residues: CASSVKFMGAGDGELFF. This chain uses TRBV9 with TRBJ2-2; a weak D match, TRBD1 (6 bases). V lost 1 base to trimming and J lost 7 bases, with 20 bases between them. This CDR3 region has 17 residues. Germline loops: CDR1 SGDLS, CDR2 YYNGEE.

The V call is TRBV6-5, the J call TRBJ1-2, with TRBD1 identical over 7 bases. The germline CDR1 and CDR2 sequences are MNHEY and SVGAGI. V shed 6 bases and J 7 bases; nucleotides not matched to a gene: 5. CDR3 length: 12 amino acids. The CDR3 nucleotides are TGTGCCAGCAGGAAGGGGGCAAGTGGCTACACCTTC. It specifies CASRKGASGYTF.

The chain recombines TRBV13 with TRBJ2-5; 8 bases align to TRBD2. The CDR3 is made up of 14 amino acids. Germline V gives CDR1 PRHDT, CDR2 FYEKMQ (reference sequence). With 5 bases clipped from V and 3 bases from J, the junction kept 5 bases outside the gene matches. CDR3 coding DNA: TGTGCCAGCAGCCTCACTAGCGGAGAAGAGACCCAGTACTTC. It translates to CASSLTSGEETQYF.

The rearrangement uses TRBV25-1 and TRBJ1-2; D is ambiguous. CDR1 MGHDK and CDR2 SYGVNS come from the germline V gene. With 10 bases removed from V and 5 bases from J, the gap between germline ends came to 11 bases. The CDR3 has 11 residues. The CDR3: CATQALYGYTF. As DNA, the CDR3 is TGTGCCACCCAGGCCTTATATGGCTACACCTTC.

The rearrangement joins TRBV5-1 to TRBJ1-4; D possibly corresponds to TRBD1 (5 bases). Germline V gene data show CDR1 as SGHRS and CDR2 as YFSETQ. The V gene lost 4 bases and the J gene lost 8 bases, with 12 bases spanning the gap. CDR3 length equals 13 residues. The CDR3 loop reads CASSPGEEEKLFF. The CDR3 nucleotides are TGCGCCAGCAGCCCGGGGGAAGAAGAAAAACTGTTTTTT.

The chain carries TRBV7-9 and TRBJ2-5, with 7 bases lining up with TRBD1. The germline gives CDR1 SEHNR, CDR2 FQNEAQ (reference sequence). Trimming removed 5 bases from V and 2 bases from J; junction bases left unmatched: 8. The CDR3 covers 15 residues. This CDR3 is CASSPTGQLQETQYF. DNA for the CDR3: TGTGCCAGCAGCCCCACGGGACAGCTACAAGAGACCCAGTACTTC.

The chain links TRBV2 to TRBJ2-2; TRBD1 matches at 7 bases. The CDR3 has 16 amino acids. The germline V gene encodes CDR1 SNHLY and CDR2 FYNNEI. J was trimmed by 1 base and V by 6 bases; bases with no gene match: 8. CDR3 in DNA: TGTGCCAGCAGCCCGACAGGGCTGGGGAACACCGGGGAGCTGTTTTTT. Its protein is CASSPTGLGNTGELFF.